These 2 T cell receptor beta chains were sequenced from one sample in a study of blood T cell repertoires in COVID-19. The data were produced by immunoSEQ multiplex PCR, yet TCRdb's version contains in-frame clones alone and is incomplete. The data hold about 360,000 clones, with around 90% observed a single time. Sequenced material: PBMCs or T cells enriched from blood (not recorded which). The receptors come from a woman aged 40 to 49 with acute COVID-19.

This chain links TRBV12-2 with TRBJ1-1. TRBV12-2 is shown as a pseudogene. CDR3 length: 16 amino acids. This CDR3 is CASRLTASIVNTEAFF. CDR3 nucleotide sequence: TGTGCAAGTCGCTTAACCGCGAGCATAGTGAACACTGAAGCTTTCTTT.

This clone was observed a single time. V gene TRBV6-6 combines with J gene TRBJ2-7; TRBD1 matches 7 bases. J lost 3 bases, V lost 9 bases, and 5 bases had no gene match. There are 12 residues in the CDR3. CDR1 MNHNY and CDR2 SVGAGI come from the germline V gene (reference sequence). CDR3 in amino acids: CASLGDSYEQYF. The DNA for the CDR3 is TGTGCCAGTCTGGGGGACAGCTACGAGCAGTACTTC.